This entry lists 21 T cell receptor beta chains sequenced from one sample in a study of blood T cell repertoires in COVID-19 (dated by TCRdb to about 2020). To prepare the library, the immunoSEQ multiplex PCR assay was applied. Drawn from immuneACCESS, this table holds only the in-frame rearrangements with V and J called that TCRdb kept. Clones are partly lost; checked studies trace under half to an unresolved V gene and leave the rest unexplained. Counted in this sample were approximately 250,000 clones; approximately 90% of them appeared once. The ten largest clones take up more than 0.95% of the sample. The sequencing sample was made of PBMCs or T cells enriched from blood (not recorded which). Receptor source: a woman between 40 and 50 years old with acute COVID-19.

As concerns this clone: At one end the junction does not follow the germline gene, possibly because of a read error. CDR3: CAINEEIYGYTF. The CDR3 coding sequence is TGTGCCATCAATGAGGAGATCTATGGCTACACCTTC. The chain links TRBV10-3 to TRBJ1-2; D is unclear. CDR3 size: 12 residues. Looked up from germline, CDR1 is ENHRY and CDR2 is SYGVKD.

The gene calls are TRBV30 and TRBJ2-1; tentatively, D is TRBD2 (6 bases). Germline values: CDR1 GTSNPN, CDR2 SVGIG (reference sequence). The CDR3 spans 15 residues. Trimming cost V 2 bases and J 6 bases, with 17 bases left between them. The CDR3 nucleotides are TGTGCCTGGAGTAAGTTTGCGGGAATGGGCAATGAGCAGTTCTTC. This sequence encodes CAWSKFAGMGNEQFF.

The chain couples TRBV29-1 to TRBJ2-3, with 11 bases lining up with TRBD2. J gave up 2 bases and V 3 bases, and 4 bases lay outside the gene matches. From germline, CDR1 is SQVTM and CDR2 ANQGSEA. CDR3 length equals 15 residues. CDR3 residues: CSVDGTSGPTDTQYF. In DNA, the CDR3 is TGCAGCGTTGACGGGACTAGCGGTCCCACAGATACGCAGTATTTT.

The gene calls are TRBV28 and TRBJ1-4, with 9 bases matching TRBD1. The germline V gene has CDR1 MDHEN and CDR2 SYDVKM. Trimming took 2 bases from V and 8 from J; bases not matched to a gene: 6. The CDR3 loop spans 15 amino acids. The CDR3 loop reads CASSLADRGKEKLFF. The CDR3 DNA sequence: TGTGCCAGCAGTTTAGCGGACAGGGGAAAAGAAAAACTGTTTTTT.

The CDR3 nucleotides read TGTGCCAGCAGCGTTTCGGGACAGGGTCTATATGGCTACACCTTC. Translation gives CASSVSGQGLYGYTF. The chain recombines TRBV9 with TRBJ1-2, with 9 bases that match TRBD1. With 2 bases clipped from V and 5 bases from J, the junction kept 7 bases outside the gene matches. The length of the CDR3 is 15 residues. From germline, CDR1 is SGDLS and CDR2 YYNGEE.

V and J are TRBV27 and TRBJ1-2; TRBD1 aligns across 9 bases. Germline values: CDR1 MNHEY, CDR2 SMNVEV (reference sequence). This CDR3 has 12 residues. With V trimmed by 11 bases and J by 3 bases, 4 bases remained unmatched. The chain's CDR3 is CAAGQGYYGYTF. The CDR3 DNA is TGTGCCGCCGGACAGGGGTACTATGGCTACACCTTC.

This clone showed up just a few times. The V gene is TRBV10-1, the J gene TRBJ1-1, with a weak D call TRBD1 (6 bases). With 6 bases removed from V and 0 bases from J, the gap between germline ends came to 20 bases. The CDR3 runs to 17 residues. Germline V CDR1 and CDR2: WNHNN, SYGVQD (reference sequence). The CDR3 region has the DNA TGCGCCAGCAGCCCCATCCCGGGACACCTTATGAACACTGAAGCTTTCTTT. Translated: CASSPIPGHLMNTEAFF.

The chain is built from TRBV28 and TRBJ2-2; D unclear. With 8 bases removed from V and 0 bases from J, the gap between germline ends came to 10 bases. Germline assignment: CDR1 MDHEN and CDR2 SYDVKM. The CDR3 totals 14 residues. This chain's CDR3 is CASLRSSNTGELFF. The DNA for the CDR3 is TGTGCCAGCCTTCGGAGCTCGAACACCGGGGAGCTGTTTTTT. Full variable domain (remainder filled in from reference TRBV28 and TRBJ2-2): DVKVTQSSRYLVKRTGEKVFLECVQDMDHENMFWYRQDPGLGLRLIYFSYDVKMKEKGDIPEGYSVSREKKERFSLILESASTNQTSMYLCASLRSSNTGELFFGEGSRLTVL.

The rearrangement joins TRBV19 to TRBJ1-6; 8 nucleotides align to TRBD1. Germline V gene sequence: CDR1 LNHDA, CDR2 SQIVND (reference sequence). V shed 0 bases, J shed 10 bases, and the junction held 5 bases outside the gene matches. The CDR3 contains 15 residues. The CDR3 DNA is TGTGCCAGTAGTATAGAGGACAGGGCGAGATCACCCCTCCACTTT. The encoded protein is CASSIEDRARSPLHF.

The V and J genes are TRBV19 and TRBJ1-2, with unresolved D. Trimming cost V 5 bases and J 6 bases, with 22 bases left between them. CDR1 is LNHDA, CDR2 SQIVND, per germline (reference sequence). The CDR3 contains 16 residues. The CDR3 spells CASSVFSGSVRDGYTF. The CDR3 DNA reads TGTGCCAGTAGTGTTTTTTCGGGGAGCGTGAGGGATGGCTACACCTTC.

CDR3 amino acids: CASRVSGTTNTGELFF. CDR3 nucleotide sequence: TGTGCCAGCAGAGTCTCAGGGACAACGAACACCGGGGAGCTGTTTTTT. This chain connects TRBV28 to TRBJ2-2; possible D gene TRBD1, 6 bases. V gave up 6 bases and J gave up 0 bases, with 14 bases separating them. CDR3 length equals 16 residues. Germline lookup yields CDR1 MDHEN and CDR2 SYDVKM.

The V and J genes are TRBV3-1 (or the pseudogene TRBV3-2) and TRBJ2-2; 9 nucleotides agree with TRBD2. The V gene's germline CDR1 is LGHDT and CDR2 YNNKEL (reference sequence). The CDR3 runs 17 residues. V shed 1 base and J 4 bases; nucleotides not matched to a gene: 7. CDR3: CASSQVGGRVGTGELFF. The DNA of the CDR3 is TGTGCCAGCAGCCAAGTCGGCGGGAGGGTTGGCACCGGGGAGCTGTTTTTT.

This chain uses TRBV19 with TRBJ1-6; possibly TRBD1 for D (5 bases). The V gene lost 2 bases and the J gene lost 7 bases, with 12 bases spanning the gap. Per the germline V gene, CDR1 is LNHDA and CDR2 is SQIVND (reference sequence). The CDR3 length is 15 residues. The CDR3 loop is CASSIRGTDNSPLHF. For the CDR3, the DNA is TGTGCCAGTAGTATACGCGGGACGGACAATTCACCCCTCCACTTT.

The genes are TRBV11-3 and TRBJ2-2; D is undetermined. V dropped 5 bases and J dropped 6 bases, with 7 bases sitting between them. The germline V gene encodes CDR1 SGHNT and CDR2 YENEEA. The CDR3 sequence is 12 residues long. In DNA form, the CDR3 reads TGTGCCAGCAGCCCAGACTCCGGGGAGCTGTTTTTT. Translating gives CASSPDSGELFF.

This rearrangement joins TRBV19 to TRBJ2-5, with 8 nucleotides matching TRBD2. Germline V gene lookup returns CDR1 LNHDA and CDR2 SQIVND (reference sequence). The V and J ends lost 0 bases and 3 bases, in that order; junction bases with no gene match: 6. This CDR3 contains 16 residues. Here the CDR3 reads CASSIEKGAGEETQYF. The CDR3 region has the DNA TGTGCCAGTAGTATAGAGAAAGGAGCGGGAGAAGAGACCCAGTACTTC.

The chain carries TRBV19 and TRBJ2-7, with D possibly matching TRBD2 (7 bases). Germline V gene sequence: CDR1 LNHDA, CDR2 SQIVND (reference sequence). V lost 3 bases and J lost 1, with 19 bases in between. This CDR3 comprises 17 residues. The CDR3 region has the DNA TGTGCCAGTAGTATGATAAGGGGGGGGCTAAGATCCTACGAGCAGTACTTC. Its protein is CASSMIRGGLRSYEQYF.

The V call is TRBV29-1, the J call TRBJ2-1; no definite D call. Germline CDR1 SQVTM, CDR2 ANQGSEA. Between the trimmed V and J ends, which lost 2 bases and 0 bases, there was a span of 8 bases. The CDR3 is made up of 14 amino acids. The CDR3 coding sequence is TGCAGCGTTGAACTACAGAGCTCCTACAATGAGCAGTTCTTC. This encodes CSVELQSSYNEQFF.

The chain combines TRBV27 with TRBJ1-2, with D uncertain. Trimming cost V 8 bases and J 6 bases, with 10 bases left between them. From germline, CDR1 is MNHEY and CDR2 SMNVEV (reference sequence). The CDR3 extends over 11 amino acids. Here the CDR3 reads CASASGHGYTF. DNA of the CDR3: TGTGCCAGCGCCTCGGGTCATGGCTACACCTTC.

The V and J genes are TRBV30 and TRBJ1-5; D is ambiguous. CDR3 length: 13 residues. The germline V gene encodes CDR1 GTSNPN and CDR2 SVGIG (reference sequence). The V gene lost 2 bases and the J gene lost 5 bases, with 10 bases spanning the gap. The CDR3 loop reads CAWSSGLDQPQHF. The CDR3 DNA follows: TGTGCCTGGAGTAGCGGGTTAGATCAGCCCCAGCATTTT.

This chain joins TRBV6-5 and TRBJ1-2; 7 positions agree with TRBD1. V was pared by 5 bases and J by 5 bases, with 11 bases of the junction left unmatched. This CDR3 has 15 residues. CDR1 and CDR2 (germline): MNHEY, SVGAGI. The CDR3 loop is CASSPGTVASYGYTF. Written as DNA, the CDR3 is TGTGCCAGCAGTCCCGGGACAGTGGCGTCGTATGGCTACACCTTC.

This chain joins TRBV7-9 and TRBJ2-6, with unresolved D. Per germline, CDR1 SEHNR and CDR2 FQNEAQ (reference sequence). CDR3 length equals 15 residues. V gave up 5 bases and J gave up 0 bases, with 8 bases separating them. For the CDR3, the DNA is TGTGCCAGCAGCGGCAGGCTCTCTGGGGCCAACGTCCTGACTTTC. Amino acid sequence: CASSGRLSGANVLTF. The full variable domain, its missing parts supplied by reference TRBV7-9 and TRBJ2-6, is DTGVSQNPRHKITKRGQNVTFRCDPISEHNRLYWYRQTLGQGPEFLTYFQNEAQLEKSRLLSDRFSAERPKGSFSTLEIQRTEQGDSAMYLCASSGRLSGANVLTFGAGSRLTVL.